This entry lists 20 T cell receptor beta chains sequenced from one sample in a study of Ad26.COV2.S vaccination and SARS-CoV-2 variants. Documented treatment: around 19 received Ad26.COV2.S at low or high dose, single or two shots; roughly five received placebo; per-sample allocation not given. After the first vaccine or placebo injection, samples were drawn on day 63. Measured with immunoSEQ multiplex PCR; TCRdb has only the in-frame clones, and not every one. The sample lists roughly 680,000 clones; 89% were seen once. The material was peripheral blood, obtained in a trial of Ad26.COV2.S vaccine versus placebo. The receptors here all came from a person between 18 and 65 years old who received the Ad26.COV2.S COVID-19 vaccine or a placebo.

This clone was detected once. The rearrangement links TRBV27 to TRBJ1-4; a possible D gene is TRBD1 (5 bases). V was trimmed by 4 bases and J by 8 bases, leaving 17 bases between them. This CDR3 contains 15 residues. Per germline, CDR1 MNHEY and CDR2 SMNVEV (reference sequence). The CDR3 here is CASSSLGGENEKLFF. In DNA, the CDR3 is TGTGCCAGCAGTTCTCTTGGGGGGGAGAACGAAAAACTGTTTTTT.

This clone was observed a handful of times. The CDR3 loop is CASGRDWRPSNDYEQYF. The CDR3 DNA reads TGCGCCAGCGGCCGGGACTGGCGCCCCTCGAATGACTACGAGCAGTACTTC. The chain couples TRBV5-1 to TRBJ2-7; tentative D call: TRBD2 (6 bases). V shed 7 bases and J shed 3 bases, with 26 bases lying between them. The CDR3 spans 17 residues. The germline gives CDR1 SGHRS, CDR2 YFSETQ.

V and J are TRBV19 and TRBJ2-5; 8 bases line up with TRBD2. Germline V lookup: CDR1 LNHDA, CDR2 SQIVND (reference sequence). V was clipped by 8 bases and J by 1 base; unmatched bases: 3. The CDR3 is 13 amino acids. Here the CDR3 DNA reads TGTGCCAGTCGTGGACTAGCCCAAGAGACCCAGTACTTC. The encoded protein is CASRGLAQETQYF. The full variable domain, completed using reference TRBV19 and TRBJ2-5, is DGGITQSPKYLFRKEGQNVTLSCEQNLNHDAMYWYRQDPGQGLRLIYYSQIVNDFQKGDIAEGYSVSREKKESFPLTVTSAQKNPTAFYLCASRGLAQETQYFGPGTRLLVL.

This clone appeared a few times. This chain joins TRBV5-1 and TRBJ2-1, with 10 bases aligning to TRBD1. This CDR3 is 15 amino acids long. From germline, CDR1 is SGHRS and CDR2 YFSETQ. V trimming: 4 bases; J trimming: 6 bases; junction bases outside the gene matches: 7. The CDR3 loop reads CASSQAGTGANEQFF. CDR3 sequence (DNA): TGCGCCAGCAGCCAAGCCGGGACAGGGGCCAATGAGCAGTTCTTC.

This clone occurred many times. The CDR3 DNA follows: TGTGCCAGCAGCGTCCGGGACAGAGCCTACGAGCAGTACTTC. Translation: CASSVRDRAYEQYF. The chain links TRBV7-9 to TRBJ2-7; TRBD1 aligns across 7 bases. After removal of 5 bases from V and 2 bases from J, the junction contained 6 bases not matched to a gene. Germline V gene data show CDR1 as SEHNR and CDR2 as FQNEAQ (reference sequence). The CDR3 length is 14 residues.

The V gene is TRBV14, the J gene TRBJ2-3; D might be TRBD1 (5 bases). V shed 1 base and J shed 6 bases, with 11 bases lying between them. This CDR3 has 14 residues. Per the germline V gene, CDR1 is SGHDN and CDR2 is FVKESK. CDR3 nucleotides: TGTGCCAGCAGCCAAGGGTCCACAGGCGATACGCAGTATTTT. Encoded protein: CASSQGSTGDTQYF.

V usage is TRBV7-9 and J usage is TRBJ1-3, with 9 bases matching TRBD1. The junction had 4 bases not matched to a gene; V was cut back by 5 bases and J by 5 bases. CDR1 is SEHNR, CDR2 FQNEAQ, per germline (reference sequence). The CDR3 covers 14 residues. CDR3 loop: CASSIGQGRNTIYF. The CDR3 DNA sequence: TGTGCCAGCAGCATTGGACAGGGGAGAAACACCATATATTTT.

The chain uses TRBV18 and TRBJ1-6; 10 bases match TRBD1. CDR3 size: 15 residues. Germline V gene data show CDR1 as KGHSH and CDR2 as LQKENI. V lost 3 bases to trimming and J lost 7 bases; unmatched junction nucleotides: 3. CDR3 in DNA: TGTGCCAGCTCACCTGACAGGGGGCAAAATTCACCCCTCCACTTT. This gives the protein CASSPDRGQNSPLHF.

The rearrangement joins TRBV27 to TRBJ1-2; D remains unclear. V was shortened by 7 bases and J by 6 bases, with 18 bases between the two germline ends. There are 14 residues in the CDR3. From germline, CDR1 is MNHEY and CDR2 SMNVEV (reference sequence). The CDR3 loop is CASKSPTMQHGYTF. DNA for the CDR3: TGTGCCAGCAAGTCTCCGACAATGCAGCATGGCTACACCTTC.

This rearrangement joins TRBV5-4 to TRBJ1-2, with D perhaps matching TRBD1 (5 bases). V lost 0 bases and J 2 bases, leaving 14 bases between the germline ends. CDR3 length equals 16 residues. CDR1 is SGHNT, CDR2 YYREEE, per germline (reference sequence). The CDR3 nucleotides are TGTGCCAGCAGCTTGGCCGGAGGGCCAGGGAACTATGGCTACACCTTC. As protein: CASSLAGGPGNYGYTF.

This clone appeared a few times. The chain joins TRBV3-1 (or the pseudogene TRBV3-2) to TRBJ1-2; D call uncertain. The CDR3 consists of 13 residues. Trimming removed 0 bases from V and 7 bases from J, with 9 bases in between. Germline V gene sequence: CDR1 LGHDT, CDR2 YNNKEL (reference sequence). The CDR3 is CASSQEFSVGYTF. CDR3 nucleotide sequence: TGTGCCAGCAGCCAAGAATTTTCGGTTGGCTACACCTTC.

A word on this clone: The sample carries other DNA sequences with the same CDR3. This chain uses TRBV5-5 with TRBJ2-1, with 7 bases lining up with TRBD1. The V and J ends lost 4 bases and 8 bases, in that order; junction bases with no gene match: 6. This CDR3 has 13 amino acids. Germline loops: CDR1 SGHKS, CDR2 YYEKEE (reference sequence). The DNA for the CDR3 is TGTGCCAGCAGCCCGACAGGGATCGATGAGCAGTTCTTC. Amino acids: CASSPTGIDEQFF.

The chain links TRBV2 to TRBJ2-7; D is undetermined. V dropped 7 bases and J dropped 2 bases, with 6 bases sitting between them. The CDR3 totals 11 residues. CDR1 and CDR2 (germline): SNHLY, FYNNEI. The chain's CDR3 is CASIKAYEQYF. The CDR3 nucleotides read TGTGCCAGCATCAAGGCCTACGAGCAGTACTTC.

The rearrangement joins TRBV19 to TRBJ1-1; D may be TRBD1 (5 bases). Germline V gene lookup returns CDR1 LNHDA and CDR2 SQIVND (reference sequence). CDR3 size: 14 residues. Trimming took 5 bases from V and 0 from J, leaving 10 bases between them. The CDR3 is CASSVPGMNTEAFF. The CDR3 DNA reads TGTGCCAGTAGTGTCCCAGGGATGAACACTGAAGCTTTCTTT.

This clone was recorded once. The sample holds other DNA sequences that translate to the same CDR3. The chain uses TRBV5-1 and TRBJ2-7; D possibly corresponds to TRBD2 (6 bases). Germline-derived CDR1 and CDR2 are SGHRS and YFSETQ. Trimming took off 5 bases at V and 3 bases at J, with 12 bases between the two ends. The CDR3 runs to 13 residues. CDR3 protein: CASSSGLSYEQYF. CDR3 nucleotides: TGCGCCAGCAGTTCGGGACTCAGCTACGAGCAGTACTTC.

This chain connects TRBV7-6 to TRBJ2-3, with 10 bases lining up with TRBD2. Germline CDR1 is SGHVS and CDR2 is FNYEAQ. This CDR3 has 15 amino acids. With V trimmed by 3 bases and J by 6 bases, 6 bases remained unmatched. CDR3 DNA: TGTGCCAGCAGCTTGAGGGGGACTAGCGCCGATACGCAGTATTTT. Translation: CASSLRGTSADTQYF.

This chain links TRBV2 with TRBJ1-1, with D unresolved. The ends were cut back, 7 bases at V and 2 bases at J, with 14 bases in the middle. Germline V lookup: CDR1 SNHLY, CDR2 FYNNEI. The CDR3 is made up of 14 amino acids. The CDR3 bases are TGTGCCAGCACCGACCAACTTATCAACACTGAAGCTTTCTTT. This translates into CASTDQLINTEAFF.

The J gene is TRBJ2-1, the V gene TRBV6-5, with 13 bases aligning to TRBD2. CDR1 is MNHEY, CDR2 SVGAGI, per germline. J was trimmed by 4 bases and V by 10 bases; bases with no gene match: 7. This CDR3 has 15 residues. The DNA of the CDR3 is TGTGCCATCTCCCCGGGACTAGCGGGGTACAATGAGCAGTTCTTC. Amino acid sequence: CAISPGLAGYNEQFF.

This chain joins TRBV30 and TRBJ1-1; D uncertain. The CDR3 loop spans 11 amino acids. Trimming took 2 bases from V and 6 from J, leaving 7 bases between them. Germline-derived CDR1 and CDR2 are GTSNPN and SVGIG (reference sequence). The CDR3 coding sequence is TGTGCCTGGAGTCTGACGCCTGAAGCTTTCTTT. This codes for CAWSLTPEAFF.

The rearrangement uses TRBV19 and TRBJ1-1; the match to TRBD1 covers 9 bases. The CDR3 extends over 17 amino acids. V was pared by 2 bases and J by 0 bases, with 7 bases of the junction left unmatched. Germline V CDR1 and CDR2: LNHDA, SQIVND (reference sequence). The CDR3 protein is CASSILGTGKMNTEAFF. Here the CDR3 DNA reads TGTGCCAGTAGTATACTGGGGACAGGGAAGATGAACACTGAAGCTTTCTTT.